This is a list of T cell receptor beta chains from one sample in a study of long-term antiretroviral therapy in people with HIV. The assay was immunoSEQ multiplex PCR, and TCRdb's table has in-frame clones only and misses some. Of fewer than 25,000 clones listed, under 90% were seen once; the top ten hold 3.4%. The sample here was unsorted PBMCs, taken 1.9 years after starting antiretroviral therapy. All receptors come from a woman aged 50 to 60 with HIV. Both conserved end residues are part of each CDR3. The D gene is left open where the match is weak. For some rows the clone size is stated as once, few or many, or as a class when expanded; others skip it.

>TRBJ1-4|NA|NA|TRBV28
CAGRLGEKLFF
TGTGCCGGCCGGTTGGGGGAAAAACTGTTTTTT
>TRBJ2-3|NA|TRBD2|TRBV13
CASSHGTSGEWSTDTQYF
TGTGCCAGCAGTCACGGGACTAGCGGCGAATGGAGCACAGATACGCAGTATTTT
>TRBJ2-2|NA|TRBD2|TRBV6-5
CASSSGAAGKKELFF
TGTGCCAGCAGTTCCGGCGCAGCGGGGAAAAAGGAGCTGTTTTTT
>TRBJ2-3|NA|NA|TRBV30
CAWSADGMGRFTDTQYF
TGTGCCTGGAGTGCCGACGGTATGGGACGATTCACAGATACGCAGTATTTT
>TRBJ1-1|NA|NA|TRBV5-1
CASSFLNPGDTEAFF
TGCGCCAGCAGCTTTTTGAATCCGGGAGACACTGAAGCTTTCTTT
>TRBJ1-2|NA|NA|TRBV15
CATSRESDRHYGYTF
TGTGCCACCAGCAGGGAGTCCGACAGACACTATGGCTACACCTTC
>TRBJ2-7|NA|NA|TRBV6-5
CASSYDSGPMTEQYF
TGTGCCAGCAGTTATGATAGCGGACCGATGACCGAGCAGTACTTC
>TRBJ2-7|few|NA|TRBV28
CASGGPAYEQYF
TGTGCCAGTGGAGGGCCCGCCTACGAGCAGTACTTC
>TRBJ1-3|NA|TRBD1|TRBV28
CASRQGYGNTIYF
TGTGCCAGCAGACAGGGGTATGGAAACACCATATATTTT
>TRBJ2-1|NA|NA|TRBV30
CAWRTKSSYNEQFF
TGCGCCTGGAGGACTAAATCGTCCTACAATGAGCAGTTCTTC
>TRBJ2-5|NA|TRBD2|TRBV7-6
CASSFESGGATTQYF
TGTGCCAGCAGCTTTGAGAGCGGGGGGGCGACGACCCAGTACTTC
>TRBJ2-1|NA|NA|TRBV30
CAWSVRGNEQFF
TGTGCCTGGAGTGTACGAGGAAATGAGCAGTTCTTC
>TRBJ2-3|once|TRBD1|TRBV28
CASIARGLVDTQYF
TGTGCCAGCATCGCCAGGGGGCTGGTAGATACGCAGTATTTT
>TRBJ1-2|NA|NA|TRBV5-4
CASSLGQGTNYGYTF
TGTGCCAGCAGCTTGGGACAAGGAACTAACTATGGCTACACCTTC
>TRBJ1-2|NA|NA|TRBV19
CASTWGGSNYGYTF
TGTGCCAGTACCTGGGGGGGATCTAACTATGGCTACACCTTC
>TRBJ2-7|NA|TRBD1|TRBV28
CASGHRGSSGTGSHEQYF
TGTGCCAGCGGCCACAGGGGGTCGTCGGGGACAGGGTCCCACGAGCAGTACTTC
>TRBJ2-7|NA|TRBD1|TRBV6-5
CASRRPGQAYEQYF
TGTGCCAGCAGACGACCGGGACAGGCCTACGAGCAGTACTTC
>TRBJ1-4|NA|NA|TRBV4-1
CASSRSGGFGEKLFF
TGCGCCAGCAGCCGAAGTGGGGGCTTTGGGGAAAAACTGTTTTTT
>TRBJ2-6|NA|TRBD1|TRBV30
CAWRRDRGRSGANVLTF
TGTGCCTGGAGAAGGGACAGGGGCCGGTCTGGGGCCAACGTCCTGACTTTC
>TRBJ1-1|NA|NA|TRBV9
CASSGTGTVNTEAFF
TGTGCCAGCAGCGGAACGGGGACGGTGAACACTGAAGCTTTCTTT
>TRBJ2-7|NA|NA|TRBV5-4
CASSLGYEQYF
TGTGCCAGCAGCTTGGGCTACGAGCAGTACTTC
>TRBJ2-7|few|TRBD1|TRBV6-1
CASSEPGQGAHEQYF
TGTGCCAGCAGTGAACCGGGACAGGGGGCCCACGAGCAGTACTTC
>TRBJ1-3|NA|TRBD1|TRBV7-2
CASSFGSGRGSGNTIYF
TGTGCCAGCAGCTTTGGCAGTGGCAGGGGGTCCGGAAACACCATATATTTT
>TRBJ2-7|NA|TRBD2|TRBV9
CASSPNGGGSYEQYF
TGTGCCAGCAGCCCGAATGGCGGGGGCTCCTACGAGCAGTACTTC
>TRBJ2-6|once|NA|TRBV27
CASSWAGANVLTF
TGTGCCAGCAGTTGGGCTGGGGCCAACGTCCTGACTTTC
>TRBJ1-1|NA|NA|TRBV6-1
CASSEVLLAFF
TGTGCCAGCAGTGAAGTGCTGTTGGCTTTCTTT
>TRBJ2-5|NA|TRBD2|TRBV13
CASSTAGLAGVDETQYF
TGTGCCAGCAGCACGGCCGGACTAGCTGGTGTAGATGAGACCCAGTACTTC
>TRBJ2-7|NA|TRBD2|TRBV27
CASSLKTSGGADEQYF
TGTGCCAGCAGTTTAAAAACTAGCGGGGGGGCCGACGAGCAGTACTTC
>TRBJ2-1|once|TRBD2|TRBV7-9
CASSPYRTSVLIDEQFF
TGTGCCAGCAGCCCATACCGGACTAGCGTCTTGATTGATGAGCAGTTCTTC
>TRBJ1-5|NA|TRBD1|TRBV28
CASSFLRIRDRGVSSNQPQHF
TGTGCCAGCAGTTTTCTGCGGATCCGGGACAGGGGAGTTAGTAGCAATCAGCCCCAGCATTTT
>TRBJ1-2|NA|NA|TRBV2
CASKSEGPGYTF
TGTGCCAGCAAATCTGAGGGTCCTGGCTACACCTTC
>TRBJ2-2|NA|TRBD2|TRBV13
CASSLPSSGGDTGELFF
TGTGCCAGCAGCCTACCGTCTAGCGGGGGCGATACCGGGGAGCTGTTTTTT
>TRBJ2-7|NA|TRBD2|TRBV29-1
CSVSKGLAGVFSYEQYF
TGCAGCGTCTCGAAAGGACTAGCGGGGGTATTTTCCTACGAGCAGTACTTC
>TRBJ2-1|NA|NA|TRBV2
CASSYLLRSSYNEQFF
TGTGCCAGCAGTTACCTCCTCCGAAGCTCCTACAATGAGCAGTTCTTC
>TRBJ1-1|NA|TRBD1|TRBV5-1
CASSFTGEDTEAFF
TGCGCCAGCAGCTTCACAGGGGAGGACACTGAAGCTTTCTTT
>TRBJ1-3|NA|NA|TRBV19
CATSPNRECYF
TGTGCCACCAGCCCCAACAGGGAATGCTATTTT
>TRBJ1-1|NA|NA|TRBV5-6
CASSVGGHTNTEAFF
TGTGCCAGCAGCGTGGGGGGACATACGAACACTGAAGCTTTCTTT
>TRBJ2-3|NA|TRBD2|TRBV7-8
CASSLEVQRGGPTDTQYF
TGTGCCAGCAGCTTAGAGGTCCAGCGGGGGGGCCCCACAGATACGCAGTATTTT
>TRBJ2-3|NA|TRBD2|TRBV5-1
CASSAGLAGGRDTQYF
TGCGCCAGCAGCGCGGGACTAGCGGGGGGGCGCGATACGCAGTATTTT
>TRBJ1-6|NA|TRBD1|TRBV27
CASGKTGDNSPLHF
TGTGCCAGCGGAAAGACAGGGGATAATTCACCCCTCCACTTT
>TRBJ2-3|once|TRBD1|TRBV7-2
CASSNRGGDTQYF
TGTGCCAGCAGTAACAGGGGTGGGGATACGCAGTATTTT
>TRBJ2-7|NA|NA|TRBV14
CASSPWAGDEQYF
TGTGCCAGCAGCCCCTGGGCTGGGGATGAGCAGTACTTC